This TCR beta chain stems from a study of cytomegalovirus exposure and HLA in healthy donors. PCR used 60 Vbeta primers and 13 Jbeta primers. Produced via immunoSEQ multiplex PCR; TCRdb's table is partial and in-frame only. Counted here are 120,000 to 150,000 clones, 80% to 85% occurring once; the ten biggest clones make up 2.5% to 3%. V lost 5 bases and J lost 2, with 12 bases in between. CDR1 is SGHTA, CDR2 FQGNSA, per germline. The length of the CDR3 is 14 residues. The receptor comes from a woman aged 25 to 39 in good health and CMV-seronegative. The V gene is TRBV7-2, the J gene TRBJ1-1; D possibly corresponds to TRBD1 (6 bases). Sequenced input: PBMCs. Here the CDR3 reads CASSRDTSNTEAFF. The CDR3 coding sequence is TGTGCCAGCAGCCGGGACACATCCAACACTGAAGCTTTCTTT.